This T cell receptor beta chain was identified during a study of cytomegalovirus exposure and HLA in healthy donors (dated by TCRdb to 2016 to 2017). With respect to the entire study: According to an earlier analysis of 550 to 750 of the donors, about 190 million T cells yielded approximately 120 million unique TCR beta sequences and about 300 Gb of sequence data. In the later analysis, no new phenotypic data were used to find candidate immune exposures; instead, reliance was placed on TCR beta sequences and their occurrence across donors. To predict cytomegalovirus infection status, the study combined high-throughput TCR immunosequencing, statistical association of individual TCRs with disease status, and machine learning. HLA typing covered class I and class II loci at four-digit resolution. Several DR-DQ haplotypes were handled as single units for association and clustering because linkage in the cohort was strong. The study was designed to test whether signatures of past pathogen exposure could be identified by cataloging public T cell receptors. A later genetic analysis used genome-wide SNP genotypes for about 60% of the roughly 700 donors, treating that subset as a discovery cohort. About 280 gigabases of sequencing data and tens of millions of unique TCR sequences were included in an early release covering about 700 HLA-typed donors. Donor age, sex, ethnicity and CMV serostatus were compiled together with the repertoire data. Across some 400 genotyped donors of the cohort, an average of about 200,000 unique TCR beta nucleotide sequences per donor were sequenced, and approximately 19% of those sequences were non-productive. Using immunosequencing, the study profiled T cell repertoires from 666 subjects and related those repertoires to cytomegalovirus serostatus. An earlier analysis of 450 to 750 of the donors used high-throughput TCR beta sequencing to judge whether each TCR beta V gene segment behaved as functional or pseudogenic. In a later analysis, previously published TCR beta repertoires from 666 donors were re-analyzed and high-resolution HLA genotyping was added so that TCR occurrence patterns could be studied. A separate validation cohort of some 130 different subjects was used in addition to the 666-subject first cohort. All discovery cohort repertoires had been generated using a single sequencing platform. Of the approximately 400 genotyped donors, roughly 85% fell in the genetic ancestry cluster associated with self-reported Caucasian donors. The number of typed donors differed by locus: about 629-640 for A, B, C, DRB1 and DQB1; some 500 for DQA1; 606 for DPA1; and about 450 for DPB1.

CDR1 and CDR2 are read off the germline V gene (reference sequence) as LNHDA and SQIVND. The CDR3 runs 14 amino acids, cysteine and phenylalanine included. Only the CDR3 DNA stays, 42 bases, in frame from base 1. Here V drops 3 bases and J drops 3 bases, and the junction holds 1 base not matched to any gene. The library was made by the immunoSEQ multiplex PCR assay. For the multiplex PCR, a mixture combining 60 forward primers for TCR Vbeta segments and 13 reverse primers for TCR Jbeta segments was used. The CDR3 region of rearranged TCR beta genes was amplified from genomic DNA by a multiplex PCR assay. The amplified TCR beta libraries were sequenced on the Illumina HiSeq System as 87-base-pair reads. The study's own analysis went as follows. Across the 666 repertoires, a later analysis counted tens of millions of unique TCR beta chains, approximately 10 million of which were shared by at least two donors. Raw reads were error-corrected and collapsed into unique sequences by a nearest-neighbor algorithm in which closely related sequences were merged to remove PCR and sequencing errors. To assign V, D and J gene segments, CDR3 sequences were aligned to IMGT reference sequences. Each retained sequence needed at least a six-nucleotide match to both a V gene segment and a J gene segment. A rearrangement counted as productive if the CDR3 had no stop codons and remained in frame with V and J, and every other rearrangement counted as non-productive. Following IMGT convention, CDR3 was defined as the stretch from the second conserved V-encoded cysteine up to the conserved J-encoded phenylalanine. The earlier analysis of 587 of the donors excluded sequences that lacked an unambiguous match to a single V gene segment. In an earlier analysis of approximately 560 of the donors, a V segment was called functional when productive rearrangements were above 56.7%, and segregating when the standard deviation between donors exceeded 5%. A statistical classification framework was built to diagnose cytomegalovirus status from the catalog of TCR beta chain sequences. V and J gene assignment, in a later analysis, came from comparing TCR nucleotide sequences with IMGT/GENE-DB human TR gene sequences. Using the TCRdist pipeline, a later analysis assigned CDR3 sequences along with most-parsimonious VDJ recombination scenarios. In a later analysis, each TCR beta chain was defined by its CDR3 amino acid sequence together with its V-gene family, and reads without a unique V-gene family were excluded. To address suspected cross-contamination and a sequencing artifact, a later analysis removed 450 to 700 highly shared, low-generation-probability nucleotide sequences. A later analysis calculated a clonal expansion index for each public chain from normalized within-repertoire ranks of inferred template counts. In a later analysis, generation probabilities were computed using a VDJ recombination model fitted to out-of-frame rearrangements, and the results were checked against IGoR. A later analysis scored TCR-TCR, TCR-HLA and TCR-CMV co-occurrence with hypergeometric tests, applying a repertoire-size bias correction to TCR pairs. In a later analysis, false discovery rates were estimated by permuting HLA or CMV assignments 20 times. In a later analysis, co-occurring TCRs were grouped with DBSCAN, and TCRdist sequence similarity was added when clustering was performed within HLA-allele-positive subsets. Co-occurrence clustering excluded repertoires with fewer than 30,000 or more than 120,000 public chains, plus five with anomalous nucleotide sharing. As stored in TCRdb, this immuneACCESS dataset retains in-frame rearrangements with V and J assigned. A fraction of the clones does not appear; measured against another copy, unresolved V genes explain less than half of the discrepancy, and the remainder lacks a known reason. That table gives V, J and clone size, and the DNA gave D and trimming. The data table for this sample lists more than 45,000 clones. In total, the top ten clones hold 12% of the sample.

The cohort comprised several hundred healthy bone marrow donors. All cohort members were sampled while nominally healthy, although unrecorded immune exposures were likely present. The donor was CMV seropositive and belonged to the group of around 300 seropositive cohort members. Every donor gave a peripheral blood sample, and the peripheral blood mononuclear cells from that sample were used for TCR beta sequencing. Genomic DNA was extracted from the blood cell samples with the Qiagen DNeasy Blood Extraction Kit. The investigation overall reported the following: Only TCR beta chains were sequenced in this cohort, and the absence of alpha or paired-chain data limited detectable features. A later genetic analysis reported fewer N-insertions in productive TCRs among donors in an Asian-associated ancestry cluster than the roughly 700-donor mean. In a later analysis, HLA-associated TCR beta chains showed more clonal expansion and lower generation probabilities than non-associated chains that were equally common. V-gene and J-gene trimming of TCR beta chains was associated with a missense DCLRE1C variant in a later genetic analysis, and the association was replicated in an independent cohort. In a later analysis, the rate of TCR association differed among HLA loci, with DRB1 alleles having the most associated TCRs and HLA-C alleles having the fewest. Because some donors lacked HLA typing at each locus, the association tests relied only on the typed subset. In both the original and validation cohorts, the classifier was reported to diagnose cytomegalovirus status with high specificity and sensitivity. Because the 87-base-pair reads could not distinguish some IMGT-functional V segments, including TRBV6-2 and TRBV6-3, those segments were excluded. In an earlier analysis of more than 500 of the donors, most TCR beta V segments appeared in productive rearrangements about 87% or about 30% of the time, broadly matching IMGT annotations. Roughly uniform sequencing depth across donors was assumed in presence/absence analyses, although this assumption may not hold. Across donors, most TCR sequences were observed very rarely, whereas some public TCRs were present in many individuals. A total of roughly 160 TCR beta chains were listed by the study as associated with cytomegalovirus. In a later analysis, 15,000 to 20,000 TCR beta sequences were associated with specific HLA alleles at a false discovery rate of 0.05. Linkage disequilibrium might explain the correlated functional status among segregating V segments, but an unknown experimental factor could not be ruled out. It was suggested by the authors that the approach could potentially be generalized to other disease states and immunological phenotypes. The earlier analysis of some 540 of the donors excluded seventeen rarely observed V segments, including chromosome 9 orphons, because counts were too low. A cluster of highly shared sequence variants was judged likely to be a technical artifact of the sequencing pipeline. A further reported finding was that TCR beta sequences accurately predicted the HLA-A and HLA-B alleles for most subjects in the first cohort. Assigning TCR associations to individual alleles was difficult when HLA alleles, especially DR and DQ, strongly co-occurred. The only immune exposure information available for the cohort was CMV serostatus. Three of the identified cytomegalovirus-associated TCR beta chains were confirmed in vitro to be specific for cytomegalovirus antigens. A later analysis reported that several top co-occurrence clusters appeared linked to parvovirus B19, influenza, CMV and Epstein-Barr virus. Most CMV-associated TCR beta chains appeared to be HLA-restricted in a later analysis, and the HLA associations seemed to be driven largely by CMV exposure.

A word on this clone: There is no known antigen for this receptor.

The TCR was taken from a woman in her twenties or thirties in good health and CMV-seropositive. The rearranged chain carries TRBV19 and TRBJ1-4; TRBD1 fits 7 bases in the junction. What was sequenced was PBMCs. CDR3 region: CASSMGQPNEKLFF. The nucleotides read TGTGCCAGTAGTATGGGACAGCCTAATGAAAAACTGTTTTTT.